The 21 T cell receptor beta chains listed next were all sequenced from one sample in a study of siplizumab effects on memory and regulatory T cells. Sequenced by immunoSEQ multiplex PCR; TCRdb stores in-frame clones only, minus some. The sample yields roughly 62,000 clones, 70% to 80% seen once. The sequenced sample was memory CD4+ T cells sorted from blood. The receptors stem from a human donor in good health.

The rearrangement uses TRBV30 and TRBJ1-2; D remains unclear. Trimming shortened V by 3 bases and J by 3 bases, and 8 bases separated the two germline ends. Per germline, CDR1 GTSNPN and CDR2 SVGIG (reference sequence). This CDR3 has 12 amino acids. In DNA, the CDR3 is TGTGCCTGGAGAGGGCAGTACTATGGCTACACCTTC. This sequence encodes CAWRGQYYGYTF.

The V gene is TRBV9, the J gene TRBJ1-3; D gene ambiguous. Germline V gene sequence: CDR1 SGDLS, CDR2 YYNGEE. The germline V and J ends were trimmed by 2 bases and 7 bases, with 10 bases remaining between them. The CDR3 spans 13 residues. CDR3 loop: CASSVGPENTIYF. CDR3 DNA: TGTGCCAGCAGCGTCGGTCCAGAGAACACCATATATTTT.

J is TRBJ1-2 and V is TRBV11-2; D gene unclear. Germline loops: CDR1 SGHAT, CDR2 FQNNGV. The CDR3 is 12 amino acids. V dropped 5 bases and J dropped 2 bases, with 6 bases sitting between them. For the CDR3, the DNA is TGTGCCAGCAGCATGAAGAACTATGGCTACACCTTC. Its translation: CASSMKNYGYTF.

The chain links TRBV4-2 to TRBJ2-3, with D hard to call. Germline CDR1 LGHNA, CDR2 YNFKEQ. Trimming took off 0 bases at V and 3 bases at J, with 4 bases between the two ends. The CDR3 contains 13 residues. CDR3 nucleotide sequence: TGTGCCAGCAGCCAAGATTATACAGATACGCAGTATTTT. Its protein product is CASSQDYTDTQYF.

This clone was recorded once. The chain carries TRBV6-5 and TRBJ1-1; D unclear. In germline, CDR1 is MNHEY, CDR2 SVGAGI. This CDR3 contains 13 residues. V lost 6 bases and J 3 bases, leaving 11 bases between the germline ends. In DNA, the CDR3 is TGTGCCAGCAGCAAAGAGGCGTACACTGAAGCTTTCTTT. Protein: CASSKEAYTEAFF.

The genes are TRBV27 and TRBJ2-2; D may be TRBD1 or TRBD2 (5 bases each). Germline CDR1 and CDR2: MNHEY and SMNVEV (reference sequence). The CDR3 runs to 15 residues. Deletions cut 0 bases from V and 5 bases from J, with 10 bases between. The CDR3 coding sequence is TGTGCCAGCAGTTTATCAGGGGAGTGGACCGGGGAGCTGTTTTTT. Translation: CASSLSGEWTGELFF.

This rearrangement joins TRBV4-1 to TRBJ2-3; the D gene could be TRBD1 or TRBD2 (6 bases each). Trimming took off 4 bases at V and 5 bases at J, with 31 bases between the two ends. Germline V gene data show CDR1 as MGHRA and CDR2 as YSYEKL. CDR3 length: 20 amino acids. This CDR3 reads CASSLPAGLGGPREVDTQYF. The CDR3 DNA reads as TGCGCCAGCAGCCTCCCAGCCGGGCTTGGGGGGCCCAGAGAAGTAGATACGCAGTATTTT.

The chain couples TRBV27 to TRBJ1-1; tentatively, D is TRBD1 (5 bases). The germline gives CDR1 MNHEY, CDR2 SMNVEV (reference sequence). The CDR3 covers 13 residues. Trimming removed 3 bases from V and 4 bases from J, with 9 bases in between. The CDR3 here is CASSFSGGTEAFF. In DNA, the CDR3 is TGTGCCAGCAGTTTCTCGGGGGGCACTGAAGCTTTCTTT.

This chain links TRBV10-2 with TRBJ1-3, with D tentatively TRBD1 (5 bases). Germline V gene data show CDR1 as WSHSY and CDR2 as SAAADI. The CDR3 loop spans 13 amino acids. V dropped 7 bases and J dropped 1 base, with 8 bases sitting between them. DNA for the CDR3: TGCGCCAGCATTGGGGGATCTGGAAACACCATATATTTT. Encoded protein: CASIGGSGNTIYF.

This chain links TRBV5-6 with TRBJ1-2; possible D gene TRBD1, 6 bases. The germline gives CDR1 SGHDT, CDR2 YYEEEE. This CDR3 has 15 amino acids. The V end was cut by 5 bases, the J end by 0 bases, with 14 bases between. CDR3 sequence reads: CASSPGGLTNYGYTF. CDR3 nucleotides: TGTGCCAGCAGTCCCGGGGGCCTTACTAACTATGGCTACACCTTC.

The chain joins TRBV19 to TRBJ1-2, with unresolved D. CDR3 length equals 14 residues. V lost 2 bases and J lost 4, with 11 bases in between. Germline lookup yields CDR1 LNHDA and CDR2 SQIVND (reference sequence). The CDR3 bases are TGTGCCAGTAGTATACTAGCGGACCGCTATGGCTACACCTTC. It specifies CASSILADRYGYTF.

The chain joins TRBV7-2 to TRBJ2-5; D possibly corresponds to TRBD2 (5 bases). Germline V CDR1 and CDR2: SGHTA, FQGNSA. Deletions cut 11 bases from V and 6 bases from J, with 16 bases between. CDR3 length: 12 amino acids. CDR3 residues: CAWGDAFQTQYF. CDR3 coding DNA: TGTGCCTGGGGAGACGCATTTCAGACCCAGTACTTC.

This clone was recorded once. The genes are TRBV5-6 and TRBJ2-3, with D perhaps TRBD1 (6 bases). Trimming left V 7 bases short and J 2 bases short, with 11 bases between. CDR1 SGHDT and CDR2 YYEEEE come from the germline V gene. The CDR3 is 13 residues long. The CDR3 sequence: CASLGQFTDTQYF. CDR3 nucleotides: TGTGCCAGCCTAGGACAGTTCACAGATACGCAGTATTTT.

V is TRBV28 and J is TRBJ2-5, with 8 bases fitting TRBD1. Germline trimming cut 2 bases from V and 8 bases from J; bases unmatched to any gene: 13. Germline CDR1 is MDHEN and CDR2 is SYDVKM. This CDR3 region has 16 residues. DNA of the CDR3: TGTGCCAGCAGTTTACAGGGGGCGGGATTTCAGGAAACCCAGTACTTC. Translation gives CASSLQGAGFQETQYF.

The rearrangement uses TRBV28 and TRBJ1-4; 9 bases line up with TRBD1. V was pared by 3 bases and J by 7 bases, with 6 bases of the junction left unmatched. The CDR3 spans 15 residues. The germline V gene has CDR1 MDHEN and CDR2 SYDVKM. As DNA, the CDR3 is TGTGCCAGCAGTTTCACAGGGGGCGCCTCTGAAAAACTGTTTTTT. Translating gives CASSFTGGASEKLFF.

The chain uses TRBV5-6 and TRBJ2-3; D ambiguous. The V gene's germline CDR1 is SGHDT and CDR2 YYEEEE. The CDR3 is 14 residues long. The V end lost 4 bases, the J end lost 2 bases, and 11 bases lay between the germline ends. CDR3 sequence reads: CASSLDPFTDTQYF. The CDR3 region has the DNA TGTGCCAGCAGCCTCGACCCTTTCACAGATACGCAGTATTTT.

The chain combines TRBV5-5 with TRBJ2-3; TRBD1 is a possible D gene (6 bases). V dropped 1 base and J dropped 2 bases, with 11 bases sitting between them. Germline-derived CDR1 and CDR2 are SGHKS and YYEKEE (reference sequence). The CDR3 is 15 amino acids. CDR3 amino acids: CASSLRTAYTDTQYF. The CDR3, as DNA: TGTGCCAGCAGCTTGAGGACAGCCTACACAGATACGCAGTATTTT.

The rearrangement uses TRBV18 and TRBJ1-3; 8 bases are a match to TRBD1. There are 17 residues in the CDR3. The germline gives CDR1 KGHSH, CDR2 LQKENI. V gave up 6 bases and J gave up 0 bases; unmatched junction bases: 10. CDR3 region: CASSPDRGRSSGNTIYF. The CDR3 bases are TGTGCCAGCTCTCCAGACAGGGGCCGCAGCTCTGGAAACACCATATATTTT.

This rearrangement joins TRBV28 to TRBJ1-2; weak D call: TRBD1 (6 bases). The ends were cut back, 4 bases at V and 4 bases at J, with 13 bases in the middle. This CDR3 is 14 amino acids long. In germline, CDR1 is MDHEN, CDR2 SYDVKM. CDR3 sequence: CASSSGHHTYGYTF. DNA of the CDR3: TGTGCCAGCAGTTCGGGACACCACACCTATGGCTACACCTTC.

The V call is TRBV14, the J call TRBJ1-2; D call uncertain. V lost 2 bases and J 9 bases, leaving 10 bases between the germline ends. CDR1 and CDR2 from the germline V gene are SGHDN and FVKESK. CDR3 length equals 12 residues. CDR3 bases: TGTGCCAGCAGCCAAAACGGGTTAAGCTACACCTTC. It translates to CASSQNGLSYTF.

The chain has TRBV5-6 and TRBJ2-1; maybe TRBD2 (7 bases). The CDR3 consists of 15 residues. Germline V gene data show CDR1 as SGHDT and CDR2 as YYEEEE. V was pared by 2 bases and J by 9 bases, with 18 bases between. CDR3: CASSLTGGPAGEQFF. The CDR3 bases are TGTGCCAGCAGCTTAACGGGGGGCCCCGCCGGTGAGCAGTTCTTC.